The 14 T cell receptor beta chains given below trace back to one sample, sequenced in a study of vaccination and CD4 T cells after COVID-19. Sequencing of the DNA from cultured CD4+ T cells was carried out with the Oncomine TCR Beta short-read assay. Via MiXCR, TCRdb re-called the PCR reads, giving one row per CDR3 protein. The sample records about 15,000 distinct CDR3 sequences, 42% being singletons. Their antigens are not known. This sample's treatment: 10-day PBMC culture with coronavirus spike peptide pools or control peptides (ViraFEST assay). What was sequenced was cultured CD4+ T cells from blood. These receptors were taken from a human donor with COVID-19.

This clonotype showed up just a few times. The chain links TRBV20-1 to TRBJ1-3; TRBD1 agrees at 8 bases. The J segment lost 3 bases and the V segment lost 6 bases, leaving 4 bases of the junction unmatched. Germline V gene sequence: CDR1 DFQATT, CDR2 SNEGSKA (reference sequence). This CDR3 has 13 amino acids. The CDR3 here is CSADRDYGNTIYF. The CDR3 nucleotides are TGCAGTGCGGACAGGGATTATGGAAACACCATATATTTT.

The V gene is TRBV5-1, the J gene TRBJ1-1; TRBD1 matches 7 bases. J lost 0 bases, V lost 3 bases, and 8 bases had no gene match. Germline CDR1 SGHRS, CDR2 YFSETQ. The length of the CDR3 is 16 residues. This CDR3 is CASSSANRGVNTEAFF. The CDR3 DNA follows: TGCGCCAGCAGCTCGGCCAACAGGGGTGTGAACACTGAAGCTTTCTTT.

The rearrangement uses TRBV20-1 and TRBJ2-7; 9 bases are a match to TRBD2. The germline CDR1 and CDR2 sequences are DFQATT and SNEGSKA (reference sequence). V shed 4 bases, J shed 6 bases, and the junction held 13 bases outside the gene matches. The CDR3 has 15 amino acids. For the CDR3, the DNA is TGCAGTGCTACCCTCGCCTGGAGCGGGGGGCGCGAGCAGTACTTC. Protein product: CSATLAWSGGREQYF.

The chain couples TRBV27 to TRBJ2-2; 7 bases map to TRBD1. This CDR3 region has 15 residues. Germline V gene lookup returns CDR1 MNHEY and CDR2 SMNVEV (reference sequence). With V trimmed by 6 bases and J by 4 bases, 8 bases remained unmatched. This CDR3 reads CASSQRDRVTGELFF. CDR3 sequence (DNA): TGTGCCAGCAGCCAACGAGACAGGGTCACCGGGGAGCTGTTTTTT.

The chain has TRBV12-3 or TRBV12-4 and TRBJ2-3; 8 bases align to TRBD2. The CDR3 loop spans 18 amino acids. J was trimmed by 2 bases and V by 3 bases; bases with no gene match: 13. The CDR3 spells CASSFGGGTKIVTDTQYF. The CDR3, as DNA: TGTGCCAGCAGTTTCGGCGGGGGGACCAAAATAGTCACAGATACGCAGTATTTT.

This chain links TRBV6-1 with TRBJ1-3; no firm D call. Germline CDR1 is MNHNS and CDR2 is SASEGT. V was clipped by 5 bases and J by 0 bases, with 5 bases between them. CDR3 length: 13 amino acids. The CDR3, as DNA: TGTGCCAGCAGTCCAAACTCTGGAAACACCATATATTTT. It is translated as CASSPNSGNTIYF.

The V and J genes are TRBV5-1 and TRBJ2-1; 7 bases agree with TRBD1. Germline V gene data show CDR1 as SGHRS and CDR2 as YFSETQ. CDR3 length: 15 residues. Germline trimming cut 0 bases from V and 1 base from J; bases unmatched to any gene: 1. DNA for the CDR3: TGCGCCAGCAGCTTGGGACAGGGATCCTACAATGAGCAGTTCTTC. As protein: CASSLGQGSYNEQFF.

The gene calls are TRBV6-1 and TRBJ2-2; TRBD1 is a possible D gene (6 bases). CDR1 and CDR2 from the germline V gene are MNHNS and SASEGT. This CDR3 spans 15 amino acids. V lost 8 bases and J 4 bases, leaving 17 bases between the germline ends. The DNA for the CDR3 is TGTGCCAGCTGGGCGCCTGGGACACGCACCGGGGAGCTGTTTTTT. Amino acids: CASWAPGTRTGELFF.

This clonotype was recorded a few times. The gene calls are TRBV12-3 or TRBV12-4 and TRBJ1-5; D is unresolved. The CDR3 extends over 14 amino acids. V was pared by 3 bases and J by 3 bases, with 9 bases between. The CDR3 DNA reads TGTGCCAGCAGTTTCCTGGGGAACAATCAGCCCCAGCATTTT. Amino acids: CASSFLGNNQPQHF.

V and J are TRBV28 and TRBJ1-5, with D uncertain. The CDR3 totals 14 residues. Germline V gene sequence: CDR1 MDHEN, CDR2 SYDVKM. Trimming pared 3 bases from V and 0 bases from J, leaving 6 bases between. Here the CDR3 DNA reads TGTGCCAGCAGTTTTTACTATAGCAATCAGCCCCAGCATTTT. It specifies CASSFYYSNQPQHF.

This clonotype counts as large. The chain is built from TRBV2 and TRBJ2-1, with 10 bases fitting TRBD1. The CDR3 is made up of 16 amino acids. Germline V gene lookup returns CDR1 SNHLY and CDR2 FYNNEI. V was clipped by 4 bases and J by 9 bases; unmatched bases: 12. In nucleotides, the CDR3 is TGTGCCAGCAGTGGGGACGGGACAGGGGCTGGGGGTGAGCAGTTCTTC. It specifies CASSGDGTGAGGEQFF.

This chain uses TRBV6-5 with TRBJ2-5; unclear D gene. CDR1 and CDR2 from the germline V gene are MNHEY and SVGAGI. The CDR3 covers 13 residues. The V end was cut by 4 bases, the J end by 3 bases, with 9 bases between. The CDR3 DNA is TGTGCCAGCAGTTCCCTGGGAAAAGAGACCCAGTACTTC. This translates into CASSSLGKETQYF.

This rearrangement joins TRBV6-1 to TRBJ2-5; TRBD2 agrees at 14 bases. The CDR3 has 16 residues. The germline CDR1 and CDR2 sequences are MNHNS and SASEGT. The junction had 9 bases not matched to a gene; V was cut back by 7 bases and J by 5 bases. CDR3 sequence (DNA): TGTGCCAGCACCCAGACGACTAGCGGGGGGGCCGAGACCCAGTACTTC. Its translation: CASTQTTSGGAETQYF.

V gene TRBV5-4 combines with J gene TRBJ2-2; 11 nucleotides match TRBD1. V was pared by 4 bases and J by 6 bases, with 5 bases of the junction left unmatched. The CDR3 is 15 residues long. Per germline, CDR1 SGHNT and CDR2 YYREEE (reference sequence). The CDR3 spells CASSTDRGLPGELFF. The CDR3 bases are TGTGCCAGCAGCACGGACAGGGGGCTCCCCGGGGAGCTGTTTTTT. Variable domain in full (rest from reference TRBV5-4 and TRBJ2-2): ETGVTQSPTHLIKTRGQQVTLRCSSQSGHNTVSWYQQALGQGPQFIFQYYREEENGRGNFPPRFSGLQFPNYSSELNVNALELDDSALYLCASSTDRGLPGELFFGEGSRLTVL.